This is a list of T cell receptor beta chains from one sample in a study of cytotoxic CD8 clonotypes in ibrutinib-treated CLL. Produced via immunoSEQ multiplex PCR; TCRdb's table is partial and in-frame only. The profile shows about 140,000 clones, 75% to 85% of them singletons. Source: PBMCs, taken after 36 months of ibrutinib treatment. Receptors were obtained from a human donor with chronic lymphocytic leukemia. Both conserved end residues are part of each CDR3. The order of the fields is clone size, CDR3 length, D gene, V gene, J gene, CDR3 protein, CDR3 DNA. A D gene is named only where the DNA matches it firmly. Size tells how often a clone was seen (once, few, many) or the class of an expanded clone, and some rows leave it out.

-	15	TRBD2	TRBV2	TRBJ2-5	CASRVLAALQETQYF	TGTGCCAGCAGAGTACTAGCGGCCCTACAAGAGACCCAGTACTTC
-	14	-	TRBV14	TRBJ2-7	CASSQAVGLGEQYF	TGTGCCAGCAGCCAAGCGGTAGGGTTGGGCGAGCAGTACTTC
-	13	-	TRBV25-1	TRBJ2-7	CASSELSIHEQYF	TGTGCCAGCAGTGAATTGTCAATCCACGAGCAGTACTTC
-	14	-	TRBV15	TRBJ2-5	CATRLVGRGQTQYF	TGTGCCACTCGCCTGGTGGGCAGGGGTCAGACCCAGTACTTC
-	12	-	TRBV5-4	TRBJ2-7	CASSQNLYEQYF	TGTGCCAGCAGCCAGAATCTCTACGAGCAGTACTTC
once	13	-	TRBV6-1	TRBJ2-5	CASTRDRGETQYF	TGTGCCAGCACCCGCGACCGGGGAGAGACCCAGTACTTC
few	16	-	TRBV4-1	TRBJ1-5	CASSQEVMASNQPQHF	TGCGCCAGCAGCCAAGAGGTTATGGCTAGCAATCAGCCCCAGCATTTT
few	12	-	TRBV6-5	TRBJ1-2	CASSYSGYGYTF	TGTGCCAGCAGTTACTCGGGTTATGGCTACACCTTC
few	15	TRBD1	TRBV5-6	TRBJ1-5	CASSFQQGAFQPQHF	TGTGCCAGCAGCTTTCAACAGGGGGCCTTTCAGCCCCAGCATTTT
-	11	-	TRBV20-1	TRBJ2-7	CSARLSYEQYF	TGCAGTGCTAGACTATCCTACGAGCAGTACTTC
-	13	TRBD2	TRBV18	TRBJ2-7	CASSPLRESEQYF	TGTGCCAGCTCCCCCTTGCGGGAGAGCGAGCAGTACTTC
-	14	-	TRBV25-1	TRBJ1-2	CASSESWVGYGYTF	TGTGCCAGCAGTGAGTCATGGGTGGGCTATGGCTACACCTTC
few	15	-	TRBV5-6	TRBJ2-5	CASSLVWDVDETQYF	TGTGCCAGCAGCTTGGTCTGGGATGTGGATGAGACCCAGTACTTC
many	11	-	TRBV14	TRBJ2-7	CASSQHYEQYF	TGTGCCAGCAGCCAACACTACGAGCAGTACTTC
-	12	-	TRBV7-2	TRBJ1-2	CASSFPGLGYTF	TGTGCCAGCAGCTTTCCCGGGCTTGGCTACACCTTC
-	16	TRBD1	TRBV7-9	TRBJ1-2	CASSWGQGSATGGYTF	TGTGCCAGCAGCTGGGGACAGGGGAGCGCTACGGGTGGCTACACCTTC
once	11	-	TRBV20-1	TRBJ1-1	CSAKGSTEAFF	TGCAGTGCTAAGGGGTCGACTGAAGCTTTCTTT
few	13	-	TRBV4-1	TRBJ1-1	CASSYLGRSEAFF	TGCGCCAGCAGCTACCTTGGGAGAAGCGAAGCTTTCTTT
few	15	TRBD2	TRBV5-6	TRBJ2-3	CASIRGLAGVGTQYF	TGTGCCAGCATCCGAGGACTAGCGGGAGTCGGGACGCAGTATTTT
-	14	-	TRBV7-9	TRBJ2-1	CASSLEGVRYEQFF	TGTGCCAGCAGCTTAGAAGGGGTGAGGTATGAGCAGTTCTTC
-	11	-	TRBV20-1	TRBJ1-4	CSARAYEKLFF	TGCAGTGCTAGAGCTTATGAAAAACTGTTTTTT
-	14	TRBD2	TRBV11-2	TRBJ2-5	CASSSLAGLETQYF	TGTGCCAGCAGCTCTCTAGCGGGACTAGAGACCCAGTACTTC
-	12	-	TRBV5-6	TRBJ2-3	CASSGGGVAQYF	TGTGCCAGCAGCGGGGGCGGGGTTGCGCAGTATTTT
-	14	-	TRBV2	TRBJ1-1	CASSVGGLNTEAFF	TGTGCCAGCAGTGTCGGCGGGTTGAACACTGAAGCTTTCTTT
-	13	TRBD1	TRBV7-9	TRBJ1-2	CASSLGDSYGYTF	TGTGCCAGCAGCTTAGGGGACAGCTATGGCTACACCTTC
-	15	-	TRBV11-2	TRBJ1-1	CASSLARRPNTEAFF	TGTGCCAGCAGCTTAGCCCGGAGACCGAACACTGAAGCTTTCTTT
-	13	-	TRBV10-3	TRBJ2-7	CAIRPDLRGEQYF	TGTGCCATCAGACCGGACCTACGTGGCGAGCAGTACTTC
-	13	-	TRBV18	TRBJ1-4	CASSQGELEKLFF	TGTGCCAGCTCACAGGGGGAATTGGAAAAACTGTTTTTT
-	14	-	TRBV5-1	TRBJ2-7	CASSIGDGLLEQYF	TGCGCCAGCAGCATAGGGGACGGACTCCTGGAGCAGTACTTC
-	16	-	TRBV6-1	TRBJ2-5	CASSEGGGWNQETQYF	TGTGCCAGCAGTGAAGGTGGGGGATGGAACCAAGAGACCCAGTACTTC
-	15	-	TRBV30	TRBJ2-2	CAWSVQASRIGELFF	TGTGCCTGGAGTGTACAGGCTAGCAGGATCGGGGAGCTGTTTTTT
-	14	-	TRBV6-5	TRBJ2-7	CASSYESVSYEQYF	TGTGCCAGCAGTTACGAGTCGGTATCCTACGAGCAGTACTTC
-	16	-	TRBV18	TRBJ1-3	CASSPPGHQSGNTIYF	TGTGCCAGCTCACCACCGGGACACCAATCTGGAAACACCATATATTTT